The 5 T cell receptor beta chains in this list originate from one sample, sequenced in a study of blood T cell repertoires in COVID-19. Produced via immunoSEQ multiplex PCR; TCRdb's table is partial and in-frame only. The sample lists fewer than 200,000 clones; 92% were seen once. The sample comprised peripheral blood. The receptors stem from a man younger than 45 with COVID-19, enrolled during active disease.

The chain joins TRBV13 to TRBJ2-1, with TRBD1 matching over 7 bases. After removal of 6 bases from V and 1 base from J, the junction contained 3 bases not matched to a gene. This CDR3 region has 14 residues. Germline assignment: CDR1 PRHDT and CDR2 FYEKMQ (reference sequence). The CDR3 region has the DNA TGTGCCAGCAGGATCAGGGGGTCCTACAATGAGCAGTTCTTC. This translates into CASRIRGSYNEQFF.

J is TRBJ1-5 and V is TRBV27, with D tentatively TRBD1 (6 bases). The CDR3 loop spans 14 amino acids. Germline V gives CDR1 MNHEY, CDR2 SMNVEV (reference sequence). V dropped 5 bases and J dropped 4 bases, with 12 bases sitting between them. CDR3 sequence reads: CASSTTGWNQPQHF. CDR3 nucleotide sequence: TGTGCCAGCAGTACAACAGGGTGGAATCAGCCCCAGCATTTT.

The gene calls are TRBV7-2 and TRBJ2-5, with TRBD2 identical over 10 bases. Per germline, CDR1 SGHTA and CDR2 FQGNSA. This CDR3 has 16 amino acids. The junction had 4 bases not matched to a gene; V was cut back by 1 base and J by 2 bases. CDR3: CASSLGLAGVQETQYF. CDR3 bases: TGTGCCAGCAGCTTAGGCCTAGCGGGGGTACAAGAGACCCAGTACTTC.

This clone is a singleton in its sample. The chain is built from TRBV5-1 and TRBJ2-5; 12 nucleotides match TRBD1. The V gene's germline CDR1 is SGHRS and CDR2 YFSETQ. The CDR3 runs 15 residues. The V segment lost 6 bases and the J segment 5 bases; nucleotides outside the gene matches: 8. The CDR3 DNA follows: TGCGCCAGCAAGGGGGGACAGGGGGCCGGCGAGACCCAGTACTTC. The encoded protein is CASKGGQGAGETQYF.

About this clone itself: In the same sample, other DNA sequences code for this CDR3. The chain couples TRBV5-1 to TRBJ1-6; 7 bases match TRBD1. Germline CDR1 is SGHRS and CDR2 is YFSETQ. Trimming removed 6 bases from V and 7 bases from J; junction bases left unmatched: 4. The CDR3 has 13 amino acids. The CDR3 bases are TGCGCCAGCACCCGGGACAGCAATTCACCCCTCCACTTT. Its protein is CASTRDSNSPLHF. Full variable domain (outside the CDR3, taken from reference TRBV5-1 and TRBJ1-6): KAGVTQTPRYLIKTRGQQVTLSCSPISGHRSVSWYQQTPGQGLQFLFEYFSETQRNKGNFPGRFSGRQFSNSRSEMNVSTLELGDSALYLCASTRDSNSPLHFGNGTRLTVT.